These T cell receptor beta chains were read from a single sample in a study of CD8+ T cells in alopecia areata. Sequenced by immunoSEQ multiplex PCR; TCRdb stores in-frame clones only, minus some. The sample holds approximately 200,000 clones, roughly 44% seen once. The sample consisted of CD4+ T cells sorted from blood, taken at approximately week 37, from a patient treated with tofacitinib. These receptors came from a human donor with alopecia areata. Each CDR3 is given with its conserved first and last residue. A D gene is named only where the DNA matches it firmly. Rows give clone size only sometimes, using once, few, many, or a class for an expanded clone.

clone_size cdr3_length j_call v_call d_call cdr3_aa cdr3_nt
few 12 TRBJ2-1 TRBV30 NA CAWSDLRDEQFF TGTGCCTGGAGCGACCTCCGGGATGAGCAGTTCTTC
NA 14 TRBJ1-5 TRBV27 NA CASRRGYSNQPQHF TGTGCCAGCAGGAGGGGTTATAGCAATCAGCCCCAGCATTTT
few 15 TRBJ2-3 TRBV5-6 TRBD2 CASSLRLAGSNTQYF TGTGCCAGCAGCTTGAGGCTAGCGGGATCCAATACGCAGTATTTT
few 15 TRBJ2-7 TRBV5-1 NA CASSLAIGATYEQYF TGCGCCAGCAGCTTGGCCATAGGGGCTACCTACGAGCAGTACTTC
NA 16 TRBJ2-1 TRBV4-3 TRBD2 CASSHWISGRGAEQFF TGCGCCAGCAGCCACTGGATTAGCGGGAGGGGAGCTGAGCAGTTCTTC
NA 16 TRBJ2-2 TRBV7-9 TRBD1 CASSLMGQAGTGELFF TGTGCCAGCAGCTTAATGGGACAGGCCGGCACCGGGGAGCTGTTTTTT
NA 16 TRBJ2-3 TRBV7-9 NA CASPDRGRNLTDTQYF TGTGCCAGCCCAGACCGAGGGCGGAACCTCACAGATACGCAGTATTTT
NA 15 TRBJ2-7 TRBV5-1 NA CASSLVGGYIYEQYF TGCGCCAGCAGCTTGGTTGGCGGTTATATCTACGAGCAGTACTTC
NA 14 TRBJ1-1 TRBV19 NA CASSTRTENTEAFF TGTGCCAGTAGTACCCGGACAGAGAACACTGAAGCTTTCTTT
few 13 TRBJ2-5 TRBV29-1 NA CSVNLGSGETQYF TGCAGCGTGAACCTGGGGAGCGGAGAGACCCAGTACTTC
NA 14 TRBJ1-3 TRBV9 NA CASSVEGRWNTIYF TGTGCCAGCAGCGTAGAGGGGCGTTGGAACACCATATATTTT
NA 13 TRBJ2-4 TRBV4-1 TRBD2 CASSPSGINIQYF TGCGCCAGCAGCCCGAGCGGGATTAACATTCAGTACTTC
NA 15 TRBJ2-1 TRBV28 TRBD2 CASSRTSGGNNEQFF TGTGCCAGCAGTCGAACTAGCGGGGGAAACAATGAGCAGTTCTTC
few 15 TRBJ2-1 TRBV27 TRBD2 CASSSPSGRRGEQFF TGTGCCAGCAGTTCCCCTAGCGGGAGGCGTGGTGAGCAGTTCTTC
NA 11 TRBJ2-5 TRBV11-2 NA CASSRDETQYF TGTGCCAGCAGCCGGGATGAGACCCAGTACTTC
NA 15 TRBJ1-5 TRBV18 TRBD1 CASSLGTDFRQPQHF TGTGCCAGCTCCCTGGGGACAGATTTTAGGCAGCCCCAGCATTTT
NA 16 TRBJ2-7 TRBV28 TRBD2 CASSLWVSGSMYEQYF TGTGCCAGCAGTTTATGGGTTAGCGGGAGTATGTACGAGCAGTACTTC
NA 15 TRBJ2-7 TRBV11-2 TRBD2 CASSLGLAGLYEQYF TGTGCCAGCAGCTTGGGACTAGCGGGCCTCTACGAGCAGTACTTC
many 14 TRBJ2-3 TRBV4-1 NA CASSQDTSTDTQYF TGCGCCAGCAGCCAAGATACTAGCACAGATACGCAGTATTTT
NA 14 TRBJ1-1 TRBV28 NA CASSSGGVSTEAFF TGTGCCAGCAGTTCGGGAGGGGTGAGCACTGAAGCTTTCTTT
NA 18 TRBJ2-1 TRBV7-4 TRBD2 CASSSRTSGASSYNEQFF TGTGCCAGCAGCTCCAGGACTAGCGGGGCCAGCTCCTACAATGAGCAGTTCTTC
few 12 TRBJ2-3 TRBV29-1 NA CSVKPWTDTRYF TGCAGCGTCAAACCCTGGACAGATACGCGGTATTTT
few 17 TRBJ2-5 TRBV30 NA CAWSMNPRPQLKETQYF TGTGCCTGGAGTATGAACCCTCGGCCACAACTTAAAGAGACCCAGTACTTC
few 14 TRBJ1-2 TRBV28 NA CASSLPRASYGYTF TGTGCCAGCAGTCTGCCCAGGGCCAGCTATGGCTACACCTTC
NA 12 TRBJ2-4 TRBV30 NA CAWTPAKNIQYF TGTGCCTGGACACCAGCCAAAAACATTCAGTACTTC
NA 14 TRBJ2-1 TRBV7-9 NA CASSLVAGVNEQFF TGTGCCAGCAGCTTAGTGGCAGGGGTCAATGAGCAGTTCTTC
few 17 TRBJ1-4 TRBV18 TRBD1 CASSLGQTLWGNEKLFF TGTGCCAGCTCCTTGGGACAGACCCTATGGGGTAATGAAAAACTGTTTTTT
NA 12 TRBJ2-5 TRBV5-4 NA CASSWAQETQYF TGTGCCAGCAGCTGGGCCCAAGAGACCCAGTACTTC
few 17 TRBJ2-5 TRBV7-8 TRBD2 CASSFQFGLAGDETQYF TGTGCCAGCAGCTTTCAGTTCGGACTAGCGGGAGATGAGACCCAGTACTTC
few 18 TRBJ1-5 TRBV30 NA CAWSVRGGTGRQRQPQHF TGTGCCTGGAGTGTAAGGGGAGGAACAGGGCGTCAGAGGCAGCCCCAGCATTTT
few 16 TRBJ2-1 TRBV15 NA CATTPRGRGWANEQFF TGTGCCACCACCCCGAGGGGGCGGGGGTGGGCCAATGAGCAGTTCTTC
NA 14 TRBJ2-7 TRBV5-1 NA CASSIAPPRDEQYF TGCGCCAGCAGCATAGCGCCACCGCGGGACGAGCAGTACTTC
few 15 TRBJ2-6 TRBV14 NA CASSRTDSGANVLTF TGTGCCAGCAGCCGGACGGACTCTGGGGCCAACGTCCTGACTTTC
NA 12 TRBJ2-2 TRBV7-8 NA CASRANTGELFF TGTGCCAGCCGGGCTAACACCGGGGAGCTGTTTTTT
few 16 TRBJ2-2 TRBV7-9 TRBD2 CASSWTSGIDTGELFF TGTGCCAGCAGCTGGACTAGCGGGATTGACACCGGGGAGCTGTTTTTT
NA 14 TRBJ2-1 TRBV5-1 NA CASSLGQGYNEQFF TGCGCCAGCAGCTTGGGGCAGGGATACAATGAGCAGTTCTTC
NA 12 TRBJ2-5 TRBV7-9 NA CASSLRGETQYF TGTGCCAGCAGCTTAAGGGGAGAGACCCAGTACTTC
many 12 TRBJ2-3 TRBV14 NA CASSPSRDTQYF TGTGCCAGCAGCCCCTCGCGGGATACGCAGTATTTT
few 13 TRBJ2-1 TRBV27 NA CASGSTLYNEQFF TGTGCCAGCGGTTCGACTCTTTACAATGAGCAGTTCTTC
few 15 TRBJ1-4 TRBV4-2 NA CASSQDPRALAKLFF TGTGCCAGCAGCCAAGATCCGCGGGCCTTGGCGAAATTGTTTTTT
NA 14 TRBJ2-7 TRBV30 NA CAWTDLGSSLEQYF TGTGCCTGGACCGACCTAGGTAGTAGCTTGGAGCAGTACTTC